The present T cell receptor beta chain was sequenced within a study of shared clonotypes between healthy human individuals (TCRdb year 2020). A note on the overall study: The cohort comprised a couple of women and a few men aged 18 to 49 years. The study deeply sequenced blood TCR repertoires of about five healthy adults to estimate repertoire size and the extent of clonotype sharing between individuals. Leukapheresis yielded between about 0.8 and 9.5 billion PBMCs per donor. To increase sequencing depth and limit assay-specific biases, TCR repertoire library preparation and sequencing were carried out by different laboratories using diverse techniques. Per donor, three plates each were used for CD4 naive and CD4 memory, two for CD8 naive, and one for CD8 memory.

Looking up the germline V gene yields CDR1 LGHNT and CDR2 FRNRAP. The cysteine opens and the phenylalanine closes a CDR3 of 14 amino acids. Just CDR3 DNA is preserved here, 42 bases in frame from base 1. V drops 1 base and J drops 9 bases, leaving 13 bases in between. The donors were healthy, HIV-negative adults with no recently reported acute infections or vaccinations. All donors were Caucasian adults living in Nashville, Tennessee, USA. Magnetic negative selection was used to enrich CD4+ T cells, after which naive cells were positively selected on CD45RA and the negative fraction became the memory subset. Blood was obtained by leukapheresis, after which PBMCs were separated by Ficoll-Histopaque density gradient centrifugation and cryopreserved in liquid nitrogen vapor phase. Purity and quantity of every magnetically sorted T cell population were checked by analytical flow cytometry. Genomic DNA was isolated from each sorted fraction and quantified by UV absorbance on a Nanodrop 2000c.

Overall results and qualifications from the work: Sampling was restricted to blood, and TCR repertoires in tissue are likely to differ from TCR repertoires in blood. Based on pairwise subsampling, the degree of clonotype sharing among donors was expected to be affected by sequencing depth. Compared with non-shared clonotypes, the clonotypes found in all four sorted-subset donors had higher generation probabilities. When four donors were compared, the shared fraction of clonotypes was approximately 5% for naive CD4, around 3.5% for naive CD8, 2.3% for memory CD4, and 0.35% to 0.5% for memory CD8. The genetic and exposure-history diversity represented was limited by the small number of donors. Rarefaction of sorted-subset datasets indicated incomplete sequencing despite the large sequencing depth. Naive subsets generally had larger estimated clonotype richness than memory subsets.

Using the deep immunoSEQ assay, multiplex PCR amplified TCR CDR3 regions from genomic DNA. For each cell subset, the extracted genomic DNA was distributed evenly across all wells of several immunoSEQ 96-well plates, and each plate served as one replicate. For sorted subsets, approximately 0.2 ug of genomic DNA, equivalent to 25,000 to 30,000 T cell genomes, went into each replicate PCR. Purified libraries were measured with a Qubit 3.0 fluorometer, size-checked on a Bioanalyzer 2100, and measured again with the KAPA Library Quantification kit. A separate single-read 150-cycle Illumina NextSeq 550 flow cell was used to sequence each immunoSEQ 96-well plate. Per the authors' processing: Because the immunoSEQ output included only junctional sequences and no quality scores, the filtering could not be the same as the filtering used for full-length reads. Sequences were annotated with PyIR, a Python wrapper for IgBLAST v1.9, and V/J genes and CDR3 were assigned using IMGT germline references. Reads were removed for weak V/J assignments (E-value above 1e-6), missing CDR3, stop codons, out-of-frame junctions, or ambiguous translated residues. V3J clonotypes were defined as sequences sharing the same inferred V gene, J gene, and CDR3 amino acid sequence. The percentage overlap between two repertoires was calculated by dividing the number of shared unique clonotypes by the size of the smaller repertoire. Richness of each repertoire was evaluated using RTK rarefaction, the Chao1 estimator, and Recon v2.1 estimates of unobserved clonotypes. Generation probabilities for all TCRbeta clonotypes obtained by the gDNA method from four donors were computed using OLGA. TCRdb took over this immuneACCESS table, retaining in-frame rearrangements with V and J assigned. Such tables are incomplete; in checked studies, under half of the missing clones stem from an unresolved V gene, and the remainder is unexplained. V, J and clone size reflect that table, while D and trimming were determined from the DNA. This sample holds 1,400,000 or so clones; about 98.5% were observed only once. The top ten clones comprise approximately 0.4% of the sample.

Points on this clone: This receptor's antigen is unknown. Per-nucleotide qualities are absent, and no much larger clonotype sits a single base away.

The sequenced sample was naive CD4+ T cells sorted from blood. The cell subset or site label, as the study defines it: CD45RA+ positively selected. The TCR was taken from a man aged 25-45 years in good health. This chain joins TRBV12-5 to TRBJ2-1; the D gene is perhaps TRBD2, on 5 matching bases. In nucleotide form, the sequence is TGTGCTAGTGGTTTGGGCCACAGTGAGGGTGAGCAGTTCTTC. Its product reads: CASGLGHSEGEQFF.